This T cell receptor (beta chain) was sequenced in a study of OX40 agonist ivuxolimab in advanced cancers. Study-level background: Partial responses occurred in three patients (one hepatocellular carcinoma, two cutaneous melanoma).

Data came from immunoSEQ multiplex PCR; TCRdb stores just in-frame clones and leaves some out. The data contain 50,000 to 65,000 clones, around 85% of them singletons. Notes on this clone: Its matching antigen is unknown.

Germline CDR1 is MNHNS and CDR2 is SASEGT. The V and J ends lost 2 bases and 5 bases, in that order; junction bases with no gene match: 8. The CDR3 totals 15 residues. Study findings and constraints: Low normalized T-cell clonal expansion was also seen in some nonresponders. Clonal expansion was among the lowest in partial responders at 0.1-3.0 mg/kg, especially CD8+.

Individuals having autoimmune disease history or systemic immunosuppression were not enrolled. This chain connects TRBV6-1 to TRBJ1-1; 7 bases agree with TRBD1. The TCR comes from an adult with an advanced solid tumor such as melanoma, head and neck, liver or kidney cancer. The sequencing used CD4+ or CD8+ T cells sorted from blood, collected in a trial of the OX40 agonist ivuxolimab. CDR3: CASSELDRAATEAFF. The DNA of the CDR3 is TGTGCCAGCAGTGAATTAGACAGGGCTGCTACTGAAGCTTTCTTT.